The clone carrying this T cell receptor beta chain was seen more than once but under ten times. Its specificity is not known. This sample was taken from a study of T cells after yellow fever vaccination. Study observations and caveats: Post-booster samples contained most primary-vaccination clones (approximately 96% CD4, almost 90% CD8).

Using its own MiXCR run on the 5' RACE reads, TCRdb lists one record per CDR3 protein. The repertoire has 300,000 or so distinct CDR3 sequences, around 8.1% of them found once; the top ten carry under 20%. The germline V gene encodes CDR1 LGHDT and CDR2 YNNKEL (reference sequence). The CDR3 is 17 amino acids. The V end was cut by 0 bases, the J end by 7 bases, with 21 bases between. The sample consisted of PBMCs, taken about 49 days after the first yellow fever vaccination. The chain employs TRBV3-1 and TRBJ1-2; the D gene is possibly TRBD1 (5 bases). This TCR was sampled from a man younger than 35 who received the YFV17D yellow fever vaccine. The CDR3, as DNA: TGTGCCAGCAGCCAAGAAGGGGTAGCAGGAACTGCGGGTGGCTACACCTTC. Its protein is CASSQEGVAGTAGGYTF. The variable domain in full, completed from reference TRBV3-1 and TRBJ1-2, reads DTAVSQTPKYLVTQMGNDKSIKCEQNLGHDTMYWYKQDSKKFLKIMFSYNNKELIINETVPNRFSPKSPDKAHLNLHINSLELGDSAVYFCASSQEGVAGTAGGYTFGSGTRLTVV.